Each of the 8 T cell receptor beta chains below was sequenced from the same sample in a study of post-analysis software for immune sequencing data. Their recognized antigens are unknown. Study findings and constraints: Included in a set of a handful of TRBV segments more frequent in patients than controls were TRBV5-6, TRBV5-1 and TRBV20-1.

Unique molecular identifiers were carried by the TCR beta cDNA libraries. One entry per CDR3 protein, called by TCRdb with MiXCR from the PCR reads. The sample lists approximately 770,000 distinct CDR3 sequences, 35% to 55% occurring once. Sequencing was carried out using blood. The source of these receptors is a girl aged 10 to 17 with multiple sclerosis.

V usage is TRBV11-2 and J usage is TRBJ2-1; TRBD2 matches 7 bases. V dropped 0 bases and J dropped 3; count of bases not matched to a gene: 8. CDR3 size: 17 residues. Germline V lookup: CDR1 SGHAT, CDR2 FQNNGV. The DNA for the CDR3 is TGTGCCAGCAGCTTAGATAACCTAGCGGAGGTCTACAATGAGCAGTTCTTC. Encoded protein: CASSLDNLAEVYNEQFF.

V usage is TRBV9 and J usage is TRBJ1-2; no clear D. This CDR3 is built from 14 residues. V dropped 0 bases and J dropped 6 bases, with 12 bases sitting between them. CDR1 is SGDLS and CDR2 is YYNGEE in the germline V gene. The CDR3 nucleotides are TGTGCCAGCAGCGTAGAGGAACGGGTGAATGGCTACACCTTC. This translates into CASSVEERVNGYTF.

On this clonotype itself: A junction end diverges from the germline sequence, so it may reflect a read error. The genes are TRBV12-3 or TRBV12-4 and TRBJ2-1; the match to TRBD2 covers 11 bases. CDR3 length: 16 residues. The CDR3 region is CASSYRGLAEYSEQFF. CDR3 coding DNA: TGTGCCAGCAGTTACAGGGGACTAGCGGAGTACAGTGAGCAGTTCTTC.

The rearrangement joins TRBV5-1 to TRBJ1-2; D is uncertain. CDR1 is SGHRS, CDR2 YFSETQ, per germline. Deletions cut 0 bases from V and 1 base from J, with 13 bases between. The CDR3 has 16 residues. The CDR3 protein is CASSLDGSLDNYGYTF. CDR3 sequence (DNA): TGCGCCAGCAGCTTGGACGGGTCCCTTGATAACTATGGCTACACCTTC.

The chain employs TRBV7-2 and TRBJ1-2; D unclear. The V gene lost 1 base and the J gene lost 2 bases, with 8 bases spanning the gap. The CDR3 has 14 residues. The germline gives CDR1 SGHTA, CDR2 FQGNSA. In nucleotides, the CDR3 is TGTGCCAGCAGCTTAGGTTTAACAAACTATGGCTACACCTTC. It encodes CASSLGLTNYGYTF.

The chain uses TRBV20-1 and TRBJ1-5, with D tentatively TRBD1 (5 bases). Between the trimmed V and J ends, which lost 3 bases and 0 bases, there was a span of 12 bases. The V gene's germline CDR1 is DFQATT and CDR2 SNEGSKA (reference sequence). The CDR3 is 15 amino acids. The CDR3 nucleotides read TGCAGTGCTAGGGTTCGGGGGTCTAGCAATCAGCCCCAGCATTTT. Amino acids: CSARVRGSSNQPQHF.

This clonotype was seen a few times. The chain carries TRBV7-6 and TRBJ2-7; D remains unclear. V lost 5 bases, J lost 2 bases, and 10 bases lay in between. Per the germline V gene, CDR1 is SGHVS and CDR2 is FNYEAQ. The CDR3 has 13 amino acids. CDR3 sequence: CASSPAPPYEQYF. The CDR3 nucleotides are TGTGCCAGCAGCCCCGCGCCCCCCTACGAGCAGTACTTC.

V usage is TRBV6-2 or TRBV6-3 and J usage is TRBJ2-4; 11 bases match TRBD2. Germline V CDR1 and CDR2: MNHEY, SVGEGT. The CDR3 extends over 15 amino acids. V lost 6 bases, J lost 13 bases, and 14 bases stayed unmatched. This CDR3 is CASSRRLAGSREQYF. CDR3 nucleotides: TGTGCCAGCAGCCGCAGACTAGCGGGATCGAGGGAGCAGTACTTC.